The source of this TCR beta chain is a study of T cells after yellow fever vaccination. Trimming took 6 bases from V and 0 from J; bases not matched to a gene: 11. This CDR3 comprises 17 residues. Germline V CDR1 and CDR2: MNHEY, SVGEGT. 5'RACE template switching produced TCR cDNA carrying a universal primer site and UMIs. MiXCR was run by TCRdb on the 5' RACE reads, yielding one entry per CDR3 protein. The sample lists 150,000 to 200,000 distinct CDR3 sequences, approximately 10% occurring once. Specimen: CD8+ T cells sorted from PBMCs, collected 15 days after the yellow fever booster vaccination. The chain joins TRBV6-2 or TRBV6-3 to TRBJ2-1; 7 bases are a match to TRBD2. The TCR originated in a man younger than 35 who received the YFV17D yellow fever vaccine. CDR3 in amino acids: CASRGVRRGSSYNEQFF. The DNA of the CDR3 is TGTGCCAGCAGAGGAGTCCGGCGGGGGAGCTCCTACAATGAGCAGTTCTTC.